Below, one T cell receptor beta chain is given with its context. The data stem from a study of blood T cell repertoires in COVID-19. In the study overall: COVID-19 samples from acute and convalescent phases originated in the United States, Italy and Spain.

One Seattle source followed patients from active infection through their disease course. Method: immunoSEQ multiplex PCR; TCRdb's copy keeps in-frame clones and lacks some. The sample includes 300,000 to 450,000 clones, roughly 89% of them seen just once. V was clipped by 3 bases and J by 4 bases; unmatched bases: 7. Germline assignment: CDR1 KGHSH and CDR2 LQKENI. The CDR3 length is 15 residues. The sample consisted of peripheral blood. The chain carries TRBV18 and TRBJ1-1; TRBD1 matches 8 bases. This TCR was sampled from a woman aged 60 to 75 with COVID-19, enrolled during active disease. Here the CDR3 DNA reads TGTGCCAGCTCACCTTGGACAGGGCGGAGCACTGAAGCTTTCTTT. This sequence encodes CASSPWTGRSTEAFF.